This entry is about one T cell receptor (beta chain). Its specificity is not known. This sample was taken from a study of graft-versus-host responses after intestinal transplantation. Background on the study: All recipients got anti-thymocyte globulin induction, then tacrolimus and steroids for three to four years.

Whole-study results and caveats: Recipient marrow harbored GvH clones, some of which surfaced first in ileum or blood. Early post-transplant HvG declines showed an association with peak circulating GvH clone levels.

V was pared by 4 bases and J by 3 bases, with 13 bases between. The CDR3 covers 14 residues. Looked up from germline, CDR1 is SGHRS and CDR2 is YFSETQ. TCRdb's table, derived via immunoSEQ multiplex PCR, lists solely in-frame clones and lacks some. The profile shows approximately 89,000 clones, around 93% of them singletons. The rearrangement joins TRBV5-1 to TRBJ1-1; D uncertain. The specimen comprised unstimulated CD8+ T cells sorted from spleen or lymph node cells, sampled before transplant. The source of this sequence is a human donor who was the organ donor for an intestinal transplant. Here the CDR3 DNA reads TGCGCCAGCAGCCCGAAGAGGGTCCACACTGAAGCTTTCTTT. Its protein is CASSPKRVHTEAFF.